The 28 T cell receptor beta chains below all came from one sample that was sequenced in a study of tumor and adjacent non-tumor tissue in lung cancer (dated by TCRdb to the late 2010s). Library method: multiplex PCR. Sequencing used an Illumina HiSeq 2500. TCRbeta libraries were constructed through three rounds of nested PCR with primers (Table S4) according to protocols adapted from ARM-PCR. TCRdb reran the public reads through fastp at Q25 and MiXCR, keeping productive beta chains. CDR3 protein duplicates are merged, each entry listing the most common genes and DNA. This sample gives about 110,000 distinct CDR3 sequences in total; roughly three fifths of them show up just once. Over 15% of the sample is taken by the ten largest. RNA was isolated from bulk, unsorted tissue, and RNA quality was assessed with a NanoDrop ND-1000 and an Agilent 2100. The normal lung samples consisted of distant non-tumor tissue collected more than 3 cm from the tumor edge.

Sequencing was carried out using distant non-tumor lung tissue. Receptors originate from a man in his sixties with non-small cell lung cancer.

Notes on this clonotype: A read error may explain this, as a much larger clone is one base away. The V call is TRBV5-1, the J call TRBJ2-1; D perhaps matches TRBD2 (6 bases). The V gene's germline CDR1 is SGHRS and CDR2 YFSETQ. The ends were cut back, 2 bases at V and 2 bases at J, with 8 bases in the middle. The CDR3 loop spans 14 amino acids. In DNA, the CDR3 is TGCGCCAGCAGCTTCGGGGGACCCTACAATGAGCAGTTCTTC. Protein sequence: CASSFGGPYNEQFF.

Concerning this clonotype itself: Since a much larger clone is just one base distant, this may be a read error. The CDR3 is CVSSSRLAGVYEQYF. CDR3 coding DNA: TGTGTCAGCAGCTCCAGACTAGCGGGGGTCTACGAGCAGTACTTC. The chain is built from TRBV6-6 and TRBJ2-7, with 12 positions matching TRBD2. CDR1 MNHNY and CDR2 SVGAGI come from the germline V gene (reference sequence). The CDR3 extends over 15 amino acids.

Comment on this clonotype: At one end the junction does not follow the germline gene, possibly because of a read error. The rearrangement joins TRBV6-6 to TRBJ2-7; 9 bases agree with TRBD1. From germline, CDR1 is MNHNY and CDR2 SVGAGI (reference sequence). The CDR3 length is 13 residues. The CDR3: CASITQGAYKQYF. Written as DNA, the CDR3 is TGTGCCAGCATCACACAGGGGGCCTACAAGCAGTACTTC.

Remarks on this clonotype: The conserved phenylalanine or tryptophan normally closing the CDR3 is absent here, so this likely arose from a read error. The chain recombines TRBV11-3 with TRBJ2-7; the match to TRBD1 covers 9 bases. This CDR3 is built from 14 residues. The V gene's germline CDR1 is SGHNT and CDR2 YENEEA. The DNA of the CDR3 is TGTACCAGCAGTGGGGTAACAGGGGGCAGCGAACAGTACTTA. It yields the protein CTSSGVTGGSEQYL.

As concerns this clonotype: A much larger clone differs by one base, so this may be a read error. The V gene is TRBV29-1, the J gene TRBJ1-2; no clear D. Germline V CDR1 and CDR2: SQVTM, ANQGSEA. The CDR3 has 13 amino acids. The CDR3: CSVEPVTNYDYTF. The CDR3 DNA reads TGCAGCGTTGAACCGGTAACTAACTATGACTACACCTTC. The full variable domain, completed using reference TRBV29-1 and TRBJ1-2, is SAVISQKPSRDICQRGTSLTIQCQVDSQVTMMFWYRQQPGQSLTLIATANQGSEATYESGFVIDKFPISRPNLTFSTLTVSNMSPEDSSIYLCSVEPVTNYDYTFGSGTRLTVV.

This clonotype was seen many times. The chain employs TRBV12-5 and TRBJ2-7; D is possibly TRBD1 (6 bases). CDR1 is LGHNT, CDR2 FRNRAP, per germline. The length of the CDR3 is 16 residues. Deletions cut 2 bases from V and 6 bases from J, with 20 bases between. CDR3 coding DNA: TGTGCTAGTGGTTTGACCCAAACAGGGCCGCATTCCGAGCAGTACTTC. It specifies CASGLTQTGPHSEQYF.

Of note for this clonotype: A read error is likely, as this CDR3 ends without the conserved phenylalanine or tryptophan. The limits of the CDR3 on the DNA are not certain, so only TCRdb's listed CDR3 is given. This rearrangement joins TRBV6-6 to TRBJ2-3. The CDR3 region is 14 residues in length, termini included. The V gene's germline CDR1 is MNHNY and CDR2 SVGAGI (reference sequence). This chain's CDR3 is CASSPTLKRDTQYY.

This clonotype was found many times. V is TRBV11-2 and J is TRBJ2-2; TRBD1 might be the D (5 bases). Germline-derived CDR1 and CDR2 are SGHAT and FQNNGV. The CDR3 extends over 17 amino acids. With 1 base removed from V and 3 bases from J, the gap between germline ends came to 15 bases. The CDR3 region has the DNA TGTGCCAGCAGCTTAGGAAGAAGGGGCGCAGACACCGGGGAGCTGTTTTTT. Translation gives CASSLGRRGADTGELFF.

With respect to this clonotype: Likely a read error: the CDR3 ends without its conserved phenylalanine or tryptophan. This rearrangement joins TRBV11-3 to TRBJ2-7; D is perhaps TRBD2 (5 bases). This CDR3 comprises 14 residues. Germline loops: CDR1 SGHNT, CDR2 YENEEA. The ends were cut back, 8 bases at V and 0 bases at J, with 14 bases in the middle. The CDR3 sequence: CASGPGGDSYEQYL. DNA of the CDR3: TGTGCCAGCGGCCCAGGAGGAGACTCCTACGAGCAGTACTTA.

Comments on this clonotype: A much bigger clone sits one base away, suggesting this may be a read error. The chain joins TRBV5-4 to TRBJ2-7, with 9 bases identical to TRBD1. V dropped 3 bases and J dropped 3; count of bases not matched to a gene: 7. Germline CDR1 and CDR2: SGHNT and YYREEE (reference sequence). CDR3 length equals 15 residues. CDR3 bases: TGTGCCAGCAGCTCGACAGGGGGTATTGGCTACGAGCAGTACTTC. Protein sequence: CASSSTGGIGYEQYF.

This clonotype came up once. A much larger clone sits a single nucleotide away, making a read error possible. The CDR3 sequence is CASSRDMGNEKLFF. In DNA form, the CDR3 reads TGTGCCAGCAGCCGGGACATGGGTAATGAAAAACTGTTTTTT. This chain links TRBV12-3 or TRBV12-4 with TRBJ1-4, with D tentatively TRBD1 (6 bases). The length of the CDR3 is 14 residues. Between the trimmed V and J ends, which lost 6 bases and 4 bases, there was a span of 12 bases.

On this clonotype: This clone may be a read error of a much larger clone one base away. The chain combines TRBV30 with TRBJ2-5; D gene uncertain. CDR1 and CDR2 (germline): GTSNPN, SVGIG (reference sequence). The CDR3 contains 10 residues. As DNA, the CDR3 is TGTGTCTGGAGTCAAGAGACCCAGTACTTC. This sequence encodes CVWSQETQYF. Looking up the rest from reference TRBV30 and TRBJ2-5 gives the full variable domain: SQTIHQWPATLVQPVGSPLSLECTVEGTSNPNLYWYRQAAGRGLQLLFYSVGIGQISSEVPQNLSASRPQDRQFILSSKKLLLSDSGFYLCVWSQETQYFGPGTRLLVL.

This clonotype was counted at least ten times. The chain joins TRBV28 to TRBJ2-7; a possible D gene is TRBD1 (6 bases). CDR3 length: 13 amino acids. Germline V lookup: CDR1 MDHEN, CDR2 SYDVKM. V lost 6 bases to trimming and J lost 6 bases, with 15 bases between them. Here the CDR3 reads CASRLRTRGEQYF. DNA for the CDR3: TGTGCCAGCAGACTCCGAACCAGGGGCGAGCAGTACTTC.

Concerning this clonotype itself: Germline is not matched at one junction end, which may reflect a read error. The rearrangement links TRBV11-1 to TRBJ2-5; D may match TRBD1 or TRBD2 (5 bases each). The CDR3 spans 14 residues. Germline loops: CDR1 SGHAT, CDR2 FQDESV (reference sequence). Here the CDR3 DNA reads TGTGCCAGCAGCTCCGCAGGGAGCAGGAGGACCCAGCACTTC. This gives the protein CASSSAGSRRTQHF.

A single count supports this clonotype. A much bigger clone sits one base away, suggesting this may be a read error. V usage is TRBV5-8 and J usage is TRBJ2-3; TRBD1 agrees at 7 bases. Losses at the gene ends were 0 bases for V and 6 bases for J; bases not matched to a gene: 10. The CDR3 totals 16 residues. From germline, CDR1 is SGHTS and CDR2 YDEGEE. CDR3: CASSLEWDSVLDTQYF. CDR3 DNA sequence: TGTGCCAGCAGCTTGGAGTGGGACAGTGTTTTGGATACGCAGTATTTT.

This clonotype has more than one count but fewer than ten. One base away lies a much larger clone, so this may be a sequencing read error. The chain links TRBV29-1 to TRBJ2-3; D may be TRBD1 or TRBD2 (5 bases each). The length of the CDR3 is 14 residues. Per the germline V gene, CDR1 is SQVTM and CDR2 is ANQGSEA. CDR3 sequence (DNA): TGCAGCGTTCTCAGGGAGTTTAGCACAGATACGCGGTATTTT. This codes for CSVLREFSTDTRYF.

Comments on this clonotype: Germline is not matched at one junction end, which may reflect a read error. The DNA of the CDR3 is TGTGCCAACAGCTTAGAAGATGGTCAGGGAACCTACGAGCAGCACTTC. Protein sequence: CANSLEDGQGTYEQHF. The rearrangement uses TRBV11-3 and TRBJ2-7, with D perhaps TRBD1 (5 bases). This CDR3 is 16 amino acids long. Germline CDR1 and CDR2: SGHNT and YENEEA.

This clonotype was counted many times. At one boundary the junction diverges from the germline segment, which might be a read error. CDR3 DNA: TGCGCCAGCAGCCAAGATCGGCTCACGAACTCTGGGGTCAACGTCCTGACTTTC. Translating it yields CASSQDRLTNSGVNVLTF. The chain combines TRBV4-3 with TRBJ2-6; no reliable D call. The CDR3 is 18 residues long. From germline, CDR1 is LGHNA and CDR2 YSLEER.

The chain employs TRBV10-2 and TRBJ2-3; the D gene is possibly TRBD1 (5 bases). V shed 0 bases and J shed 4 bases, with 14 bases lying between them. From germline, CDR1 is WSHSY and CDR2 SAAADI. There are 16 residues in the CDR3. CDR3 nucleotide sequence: TGCGCCAGCAGTGAGTCACGGACATGCTGGGCAGATACGCAGTATTTT. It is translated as CASSESRTCWADTQYF.

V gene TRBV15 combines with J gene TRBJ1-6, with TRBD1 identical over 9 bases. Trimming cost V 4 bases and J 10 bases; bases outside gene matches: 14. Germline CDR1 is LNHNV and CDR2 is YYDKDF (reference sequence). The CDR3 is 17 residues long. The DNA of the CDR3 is TGTGCCACCAGCACGTGGGGAGGGACAGGGAGGAACTCACCCCTCCACTTT. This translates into CATSTWGGTGRNSPLHF.

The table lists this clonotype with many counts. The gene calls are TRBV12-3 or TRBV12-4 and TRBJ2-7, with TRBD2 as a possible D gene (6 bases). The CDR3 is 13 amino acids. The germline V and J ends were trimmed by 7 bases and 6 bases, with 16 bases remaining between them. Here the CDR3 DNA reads TGTGCCAGCACCACGTTGGGGACTGTCGAGCAGTACTTC. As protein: CASTTLGTVEQYF.

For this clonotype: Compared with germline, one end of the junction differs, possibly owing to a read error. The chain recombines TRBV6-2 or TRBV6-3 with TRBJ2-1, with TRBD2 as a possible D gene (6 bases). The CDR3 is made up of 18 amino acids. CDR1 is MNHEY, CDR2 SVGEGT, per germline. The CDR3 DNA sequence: TGTGCCAACAGTTCTTTCCTAGCAGGAGGGTGGTCCTACAATGAGCAGTTCTTC. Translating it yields CANSSFLAGGWSYNEQFF.

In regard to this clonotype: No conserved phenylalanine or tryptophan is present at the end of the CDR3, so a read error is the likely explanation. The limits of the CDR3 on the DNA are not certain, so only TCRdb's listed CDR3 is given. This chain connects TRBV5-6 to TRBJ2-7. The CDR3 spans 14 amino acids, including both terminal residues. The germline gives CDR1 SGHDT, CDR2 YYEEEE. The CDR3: CANSPVSRSYEQYS.

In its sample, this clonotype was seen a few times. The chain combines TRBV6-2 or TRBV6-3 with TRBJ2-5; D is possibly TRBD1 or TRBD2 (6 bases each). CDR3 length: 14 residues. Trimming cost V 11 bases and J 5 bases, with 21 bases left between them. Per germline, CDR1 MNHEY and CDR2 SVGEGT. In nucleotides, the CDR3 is TGTGCCGGCCAACACGGGGGCGAGAGGGAGACCCAGTACTTC. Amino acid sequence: CAGQHGGERETQYF.

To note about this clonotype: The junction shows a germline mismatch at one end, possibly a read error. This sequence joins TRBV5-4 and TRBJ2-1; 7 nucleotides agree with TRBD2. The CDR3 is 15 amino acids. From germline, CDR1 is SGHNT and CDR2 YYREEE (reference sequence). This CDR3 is CANSSETSRNNEQFF. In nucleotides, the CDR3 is TGTGCCAACAGCTCAGAGACTAGCAGAAACAATGAGCAGTTCTTC.

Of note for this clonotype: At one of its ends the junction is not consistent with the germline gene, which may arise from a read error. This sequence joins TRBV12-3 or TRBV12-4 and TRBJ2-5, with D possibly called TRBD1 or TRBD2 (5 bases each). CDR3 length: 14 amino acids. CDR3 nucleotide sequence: TGTACCAGCAGTTTAGGGGAGTACCGAGAGACCCAGTACTTC. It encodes CTSSLGEYRETQYF.

The CDR3 coding sequence is TGTGCCAGCAGCCCGCCGGGAATAACGGGAGGACACAATGAGCAGTTCTTC. Translated: CASSPPGITGGHNEQFF. This chain uses TRBV11-1 with TRBJ2-1; 7 nucleotides match TRBD2. Germline CDR1 reads SGHAT; CDR2 reads FQDESV (reference sequence). There are 17 residues in the CDR3. V shed 5 bases, J shed 5 bases, and the junction held 15 bases outside the gene matches. Full variable domain (remainder filled in from reference TRBV11-1 and TRBJ2-1): EAEVAQSPRYKITEKSQAVAFWCDPISGHATLYWYRQILGQGPELLVQFQDESVVDDSQLPKDRFSAERLKGVDSTLKIQPAELGDSAMYLCASSPPGITGGHNEQFFGPGTRLTVL.

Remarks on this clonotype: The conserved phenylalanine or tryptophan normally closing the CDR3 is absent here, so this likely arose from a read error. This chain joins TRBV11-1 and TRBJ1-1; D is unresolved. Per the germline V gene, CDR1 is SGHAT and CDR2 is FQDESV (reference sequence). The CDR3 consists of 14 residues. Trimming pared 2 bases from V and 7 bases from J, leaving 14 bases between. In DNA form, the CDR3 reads TGTGCCAGCAGCTTATCGGCGGGCGAGGTTGAAGCTTTCTTA. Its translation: CASSLSAGEVEAFL.